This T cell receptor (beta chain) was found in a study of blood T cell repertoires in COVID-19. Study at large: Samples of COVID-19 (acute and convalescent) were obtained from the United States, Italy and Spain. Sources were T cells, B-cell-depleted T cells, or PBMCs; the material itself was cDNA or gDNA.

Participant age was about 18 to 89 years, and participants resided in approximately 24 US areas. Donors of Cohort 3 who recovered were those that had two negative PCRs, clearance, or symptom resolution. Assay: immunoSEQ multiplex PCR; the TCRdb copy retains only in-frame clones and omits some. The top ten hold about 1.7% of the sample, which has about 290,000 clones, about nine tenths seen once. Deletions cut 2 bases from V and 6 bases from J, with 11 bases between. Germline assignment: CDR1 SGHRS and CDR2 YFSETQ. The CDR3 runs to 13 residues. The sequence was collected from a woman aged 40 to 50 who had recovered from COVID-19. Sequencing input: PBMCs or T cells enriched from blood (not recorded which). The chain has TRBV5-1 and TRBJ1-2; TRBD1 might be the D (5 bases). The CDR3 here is CASSFGQGDGYTF. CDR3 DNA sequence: TGCGCCAGCAGCTTCGGCCAGGGCGATGGCTACACCTTC.